The sample holds one count of the clone carrying this TCR beta chain. CD8+ and CD4+ T cells circulating in blood were sequenced for TCR beta. This sample was taken from a study of CD8 T cells in Susac syndrome. Trimming left V 0 bases short and J 2 bases short, with 10 bases between. CDR3 length: 15 amino acids. The germline gives CDR1 LNHNV, CDR2 YYDKDF (reference sequence). RNA, at about 0.45 to 1 ug, was reverse transcribed with random hexamers. TCRdb used MiXCR to reprocess the immunoSEQ multiplex PCR reads, holding one entry per CDR3 protein. The sample has about 440,000 distinct CDR3 sequences; approximately 85% are singletons.

This chain links TRBV15 with TRBJ1-2; D unresolved. The sequencing input was CD8+ T cells from PBMCs. The origin of this receptor is a human donor with multiple sclerosis. For the CDR3, the DNA is TGTGCCACCAGCAGAGATACGACTGACAACTATGGCTACACCTTC. Residues: CATSRDTTDNYGYTF.